Described below is a single T cell receptor beta chain sequence and its context. The antigen remains unidentified. V lost 7 bases to trimming and J lost 4 bases; unmatched junction nucleotides: 5. CDR3 length equals 12 residues. Germline V gene sequence: CDR1 SQVTM, CDR2 ANQGSEA. As defined, naive CD8 cells were CD45RO-negative and positively selected for CCR7, with terminally differentiated effector memory CD45RA+ cells excluded. The sample belongs to a study of shared clonotypes between healthy human individuals. Whole-study findings and limits: Depth of sequencing was expected to influence donor clonotype sharing.

Method: immunoSEQ multiplex PCR; TCRdb's copy keeps in-frame clones and lacks some. In the table there are roughly 2.1 million clones, just over 90% of which are singletons. The sequenced sample consisted of naive CD8+ T cells from PBMCs. The TCR sequence derives from a man younger than 35 in good health. Some clones in this sample may be carry-over from other donors' samples. This chain joins TRBV29-1 and TRBJ2-7; 9 bases align to TRBD1. CDR3 in amino acids: CSAEGQGYEQYF. The CDR3 nucleotides are TGCAGCGCCGAGGGACAGGGTTACGAGCAGTACTTC.